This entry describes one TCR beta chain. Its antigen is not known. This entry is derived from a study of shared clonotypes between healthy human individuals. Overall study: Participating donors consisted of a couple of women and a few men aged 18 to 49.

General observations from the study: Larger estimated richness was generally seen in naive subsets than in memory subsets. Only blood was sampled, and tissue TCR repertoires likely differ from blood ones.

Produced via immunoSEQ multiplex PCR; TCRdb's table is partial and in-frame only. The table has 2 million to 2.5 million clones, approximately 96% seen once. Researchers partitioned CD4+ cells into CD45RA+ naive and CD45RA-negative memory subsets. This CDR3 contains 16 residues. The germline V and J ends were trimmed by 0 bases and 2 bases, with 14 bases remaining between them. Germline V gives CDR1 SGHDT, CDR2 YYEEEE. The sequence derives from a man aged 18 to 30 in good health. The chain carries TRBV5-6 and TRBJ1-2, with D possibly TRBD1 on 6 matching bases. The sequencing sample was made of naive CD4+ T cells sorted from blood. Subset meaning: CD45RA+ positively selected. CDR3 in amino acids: CASSLAWTELNYGYTF. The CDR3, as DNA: TGTGCCAGCAGCTTGGCGTGGACAGAATTGAACTATGGCTACACCTTC.